This T cell receptor beta chain was documented in a study of shared clonotypes between healthy human individuals. V lost 4 bases and J lost 4; bases outside the gene matches: 18. The CDR3 spans 19 residues. Germline V lookup: CDR1 ENHRY, CDR2 SYGVKD. As concerns this clone: Its antigen is not known.

For each subset, genomic DNA was distributed in equal portions over several immunoSEQ plates. Libraries were prepared by immunoSEQ multiplex PCR; TCRdb keeps only in-frame clonotypes and omits some of them. The table has a few million clones, almost 96% seen once. Study-wide points: Sampling was confined to blood; repertoires within tissues likely differ.

Donation came from healthy HIV-negative adults that had no recent acute infections or vaccinations. Only Caucasian adults living in Nashville, Tennessee made up the donor group. The receptor was derived from a man between 18 and 35 years old in good health. Input material: naive CD4+ T cells sorted from blood. Specified subset: CD45RA+ positively selected. The genes are TRBV10-3 and TRBJ2-5, with 10 bases aligning to TRBD2. The CDR3 spells CAISGHLGTSVARGETQYF. CDR3 coding DNA: TGTGCCATCAGTGGGCACTTGGGGACTAGCGTTGCCAGGGGAGAGACCCAGTACTTC.